Below, 10 T cell receptor beta chains from the same sample are listed, as sequenced in a study of T-cell reconstitution after alpha-beta-depleted transplantation in children. Preparing the TCRbeta library involved the use of unique molecular identifiers. TCRdb passed the PCR reads through MiXCR, listing each CDR3 protein once. The sample contains some 250,000 distinct CDR3 sequences, 9.5% to 15% of which appear only once. Here the sequenced sample was PBMCs from the stem cell graft donor, taken from the stem cell graft. The receptor set was obtained from a human donor who donated a stem cell graft to a child with acute lymphoblastic leukemia.

The sample holds many counts of this clonotype. The V gene is TRBV29-1, the J gene TRBJ2-5, with 11 nucleotides matching TRBD2. The CDR3 loop spans 13 amino acids. Germline V gene sequence: CDR1 SQVTM, CDR2 ANQGSEA. With V trimmed by 3 bases and J by 5 bases, 2 bases remained unmatched. DNA for the CDR3: TGCAGCGTTGAGACTAGCGGGGAGGAGACCCAGTACTTC. This encodes CSVETSGEETQYF. Filled out from reference TRBV29-1 and TRBJ2-5, the complete variable domain reads SAVISQKPSRDICQRGTSLTIQCQVDSQVTMMFWYRQQPGQSLTLIATANQGSEATYESGFVIDKFPISRPNLTFSTLTVSNMSPEDSSIYLCSVETSGEETQYFGPGTRLLVL.

Concerning this clonotype itself: This clone may be a read error of a much larger clone one base away. The V gene is TRBV5-1, the J gene TRBJ2-1; 10 nucleotides line up with TRBD2. In germline, CDR1 is SGHRS, CDR2 YFSETQ. This CDR3 has 16 amino acids. The CDR3, as DNA: TGCGCCAGCAGCGTCGATACTAGCGGGGCATACAATGTGCAGTTCTTC. It encodes CASSVDTSGAYNVQFF. Full variable domain (rest looked up from reference TRBV5-1 and TRBJ2-1): KAGVTQTPRYLIKTRGQQVTLSCSPISGHRSVSWYQQTPGQGLQFLFEYFSETQRNKGNFPGRFSGRQFSNSRSEMNVSTLELGDSALYLCASSVDTSGAYNVQFFGPGTRLTVL.

This clonotype was seen repeatedly, ten times or more. V is TRBV6-1 and J is TRBJ1-1, with D hard to call. Per the germline V gene, CDR1 is MNHNS and CDR2 is SASEGT. V was pared by 6 bases and J by 5 bases, with 13 bases between. This CDR3 is built from 13 residues. Here the CDR3 reads CASSLQSQTEAFF. CDR3 sequence (DNA): TGTGCCAGCAGCCTCCAAAGCCAGACTGAAGCTTTCTTT.

This clonotype appeared many times. This chain joins TRBV20-1 and TRBJ2-7, with D perhaps being TRBD1 or TRBD2 (5 bases each). Germline-derived CDR1 and CDR2 are DFQATT and SNEGSKA (reference sequence). There are 14 residues in the CDR3. Trimming took 3 bases from V and 0 from J, leaving 12 bases between them. The CDR3, as DNA: TGCAGTGCTAGTCAACTCGGGACCTCCTACGAGCAGTACTTC. It codes for CSASQLGTSYEQYF.

This clonotype was recorded at least ten times. The chain employs TRBV20-1 and TRBJ2-1; TRBD2 matches at 7 bases. The CDR3 totals 14 residues. V trimming: 8 bases; J trimming: 0 bases; junction bases outside the gene matches: 7. In germline, CDR1 is DFQATT, CDR2 SNEGSKA (reference sequence). This CDR3 reads CSPYRGSSYNEQFF. In DNA, the CDR3 is TGCAGTCCCTACCGCGGGAGCTCCTACAATGAGCAGTTCTTC.

This clonotype was seen at least ten times. J is TRBJ2-1 and V is TRBV4-2; D tentatively fits TRBD1 or TRBD2 (5 bases each). V was clipped by 3 bases and J by 6 bases, with 12 bases between them. Germline values: CDR1 LGHNA, CDR2 YNFKEQ. This CDR3 has 14 residues. CDR3 coding DNA: TGTGCCAGCAGCCAGGACGGGACCCTCAATGAGCAGTTCTTC. The encoded protein is CASSQDGTLNEQFF.

This clonotype was observed many times. V and J are TRBV14 and TRBJ2-7; 7 bases are shared with TRBD1. Germline values: CDR1 SGHDN, CDR2 FVKESK. The V and J ends lost 3 bases and 0 bases, in that order; junction bases with no gene match: 8. The CDR3 has 16 amino acids. The CDR3 region is CASSHDRVGSSYEQYF. In nucleotides, the CDR3 is TGTGCCAGCAGCCATGACAGGGTGGGAAGCTCCTACGAGCAGTACTTC.

This clonotype was recorded at least ten times. The chain combines TRBV11-2 with TRBJ2-7; D is ambiguous. The V end was cut by 3 bases, the J end by 5 bases, with 5 bases between. This CDR3 is built from 11 residues. Germline V gene data show CDR1 as SGHAT and CDR2 as FQNNGV. The CDR3 DNA reads TGTGCCAGCAGCTTCGTAAACGAGCAGTACTTC. Translated: CASSFVNEQYF.

This clonotype was detected ten times or more. The chain joins TRBV7-2 to TRBJ2-7; D unclear. Germline V gene sequence: CDR1 SGHTA, CDR2 FQGNSA. Deletions cut 2 bases from V and 6 bases from J, with 17 bases between. The CDR3 length is 15 residues. CDR3 protein: CASSLPGNGVPEQYF. The CDR3 nucleotides are TGTGCCAGCAGCTTACCGGGCAATGGAGTACCCGAGCAGTACTTC. Combining the CDR3 with reference TRBV7-2 and TRBJ2-7 gives the whole variable domain GAGVSQSPSNKVTEKGKDVELRCDPISGHTALYWYRQSLGQGLEFLIYFQGNSAPDKSGLPSDRFSAERTGGSVSTLTIQRTQQEDSAVYLCASSLPGNGVPEQYFGPGTRLTVT.

This clonotype was seen ten or more times. CDR3 sequence (DNA): TGTGCCAGCAGTTTACCCCTGCGGCTAACAGGCACAGATACGCAGTATTTT. This translates into CASSLPLRLTGTDTQYF. This chain joins TRBV28 and TRBJ2-3, with D hard to call. The CDR3 is made up of 17 amino acids. Germline-derived CDR1 and CDR2 are MDHEN and SYDVKM. Between the trimmed V and J ends, which lost 2 bases and 1 base, there was a span of 16 bases.